Presented here are 30 T cell receptor beta chains from one specimen sequenced in a study of response to subunit inactivated influenza vaccine. TCRdb redid the calling of the RT-PCR reads with MiXCR, one entry per CDR3 protein. The table records 530,000 or so distinct CDR3 sequences, 14% of them present only once. The source was PBMCs from blood, collected roughly 12 days after vaccination. These receptors were taken from a man in his fifties or sixties who received an inactivated influenza vaccine.

The V call is TRBV5-1, the J call TRBJ2-7, with 9 positions matching TRBD1. CDR3 length: 15 amino acids. Germline values: CDR1 SGHRS, CDR2 YFSETQ. V shed 0 bases, J shed 6 bases, and the junction held 7 bases outside the gene matches. The CDR3 reads CASSLVDRGISEQYF. CDR3 coding DNA: TGCGCCAGCAGCTTGGTAGACAGGGGGATCAGCGAGCAGTACTTC.

The J gene is TRBJ1-5, the V gene TRBV6-2 or TRBV6-3, with D perhaps TRBD1 (6 bases). Germline-derived CDR1 and CDR2 are MNHEY and SVGEGT. This CDR3 has 14 amino acids. V dropped 0 bases and J dropped 4 bases, with 7 bases sitting between them. CDR3 loop: CASSYSDRNQPQHF. The DNA for the CDR3 is TGTGCCAGCAGTTACTCGGACAGAAATCAGCCCCAGCATTTT.

The chain has TRBV28 and TRBJ2-7, with 9 bases matching TRBD1. CDR1 is MDHEN and CDR2 is SYDVKM in the germline V gene. The CDR3 covers 13 residues. The V and J ends lost 8 bases and 2 bases, in that order; junction bases with no gene match: 4. The CDR3 DNA reads TGTGCCAGCGGGGGGACAGGGCCCTACGAGCAGTACTTC. This codes for CASGGTGPYEQYF. Full variable domain (remainder filled in from reference TRBV28 and TRBJ2-7): DVKVTQSSRYLVKRTGEKVFLECVQDMDHENMFWYRQDPGLGLRLIYFSYDVKMKEKGDIPEGYSVSREKKERFSLILESASTNQTSMYLCASGGTGPYEQYFGPGTRLTVT.

The rearrangement links TRBV6-5 to TRBJ2-1; 14 bases line up with TRBD2. The germline gives CDR1 MNHEY, CDR2 SVGAGI. Trimming cost V 0 bases and J 9 bases; bases outside gene matches: 13. This CDR3 spans 19 amino acids. CDR3 amino acids: CASSYSTGWGLAGDGEQFF. The CDR3 DNA is TGTGCCAGCAGTTACTCGACAGGCTGGGGACTAGCGGGAGACGGTGAGCAGTTCTTC.

This clonotype appeared a few times. The chain is built from TRBV7-2 and TRBJ2-1; TRBD2 matches 9 bases. The germline gives CDR1 SGHTA, CDR2 FQGNSA. The V and J ends lost 1 base and 9 bases, in that order; junction bases with no gene match: 7. The CDR3 length is 15 residues. CDR3 nucleotides: TGTGCCAGCAGCTTAGTTGGCGGGAGGGCCGGTGAGCAGTTCTTC. It yields the protein CASSLVGGRAGEQFF. The whole variable domain, remainder taken from reference TRBV7-2 and TRBJ2-1, is GAGVSQSPSNKVTEKGKDVELRCDPISGHTALYWYRQSLGQGLEFLIYFQGNSAPDKSGLPSDRFSAERTGGSVSTLTIQRTQQEDSAVYLCASSLVGGRAGEQFFGPGTRLTVL.

In this sample, this clonotype turned up a few times. The rearrangement uses TRBV4-3 and TRBJ2-1; 13 bases are a match to TRBD2. Germline V lookup: CDR1 LGHNA, CDR2 YSLEER. There are 16 residues in the CDR3. V lost 3 bases to trimming and J lost 10 bases; unmatched junction nucleotides: 9. The CDR3 sequence: CASSQTGLAGVREQFF. The CDR3 bases are TGCGCCAGCAGCCAGACTGGACTAGCGGGAGTAAGAGAGCAGTTCTTC.

The rearrangement links TRBV10-3 to TRBJ1-1, with D perhaps matching TRBD1 (6 bases). The CDR3 extends over 15 amino acids. Germline CDR1 ENHRY, CDR2 SYGVKD. V was clipped by 4 bases and J by 4 bases, with 16 bases between them. CDR3 DNA sequence: TGTGCCATCAGTGTCCGGGCAGGGGATAGCACTGAAGCTTTCTTT. Amino acids: CAISVRAGDSTEAFF.

In its sample, this clonotype was seen a few times. The gene calls are TRBV10-3 and TRBJ1-2; D gene ambiguous. Looked up from germline, CDR1 is ENHRY and CDR2 is SYGVKD. The CDR3 covers 11 residues. V was clipped by 3 bases and J by 6 bases, with 5 bases between them. The CDR3 loop reads CAISEINGYTF. The CDR3 DNA is TGTGCCATCAGTGAAATCAATGGCTACACCTTC.

There are a few counts of this clonotype. The junction differs from germline at one of its ends, possibly a read error. This rearrangement joins TRBV20-1 to TRBJ1-1, with D unclear. Germline CDR1 reads DFQATT; CDR2 reads SNEGSKA (reference sequence). The CDR3 has 11 residues. CDR3: CSARVNTEAFF. For the CDR3, the DNA is TGCAGCGCTAGGGTCAACACTGAAGCTTTCTTT.

The rearrangement links TRBV7-2 to TRBJ2-5; no firm D call. This CDR3 has 12 residues. V was cut by 4 bases and J by 9 bases, with 12 bases left in between. Germline assignment: CDR1 SGHTA and CDR2 FQGNSA. The CDR3 loop reads CASSYVGMSQYF. The CDR3 DNA is TGTGCCAGCAGCTACGTGGGTATGTCCCAGTACTTC.

As DNA, the CDR3 is TGCGCCAGCAGCTCCGGGAACAGCGGACAAGAGACCCAGTACTTC. This gives the protein CASSSGNSGQETQYF. The chain combines TRBV5-1 with TRBJ2-5; weak D call: TRBD2 (5 bases). Germline CDR1 reads SGHRS; CDR2 reads YFSETQ. This CDR3 has 15 residues. Trimming stripped 3 bases from V and 2 bases from J, with 14 bases between. Based on the CDR3 plus reference TRBV5-1 and TRBJ2-5, the full variable domain is KAGVTQTPRYLIKTRGQQVTLSCSPISGHRSVSWYQQTPGQGLQFLFEYFSETQRNKGNFPGRFSGRQFSNSRSEMNVSTLELGDSALYLCASSSGNSGQETQYFGPGTRLLVL.

Here the CDR3 reads CASIYGQGLSNSPLHF. In nucleotides, the CDR3 is TGTGCCAGCATTTATGGACAGGGGCTCTCCAATTCACCCCTCCACTTT. The genes are TRBV6-5 and TRBJ1-6, with 9 bases aligning to TRBD1. Germline-derived CDR1 and CDR2 are MNHEY and SVGAGI. J was trimmed by 7 bases and V by 7 bases; bases with no gene match: 11. The length of the CDR3 is 16 residues.

V and J are TRBV20-1 and TRBJ2-5; D is undetermined. With 4 bases removed from V and 2 bases from J, the gap between germline ends came to 8 bases. The CDR3 length is 12 residues. Germline V CDR1 and CDR2: DFQATT, SNEGSKA (reference sequence). The CDR3: CSAMRFQETQYF. CDR3 bases: TGCAGTGCTATGCGGTTTCAAGAGACCCAGTACTTC.

The sample holds a few counts of this clonotype. J is TRBJ2-2 and V is TRBV7-9; D is perhaps TRBD2 (5 bases). V was pared by 5 bases and J by 5 bases, with 12 bases between. This CDR3 has 14 residues. In germline, CDR1 is SEHNR, CDR2 FQNEAQ (reference sequence). DNA of the CDR3: TGTGCCAGCAGCCCCGGAGCGGTTACCGGGGAGCTGTTTTTT. The encoded protein is CASSPGAVTGELFF.

This clonotype was seen more than once but under ten times. The chain has TRBV7-9 and TRBJ1-2; 9 nucleotides line up with TRBD1. V was pared by 5 bases and J by 8 bases, with 15 bases of the junction left unmatched. Germline CDR1 SEHNR, CDR2 FQNEAQ (reference sequence). The CDR3 extends over 16 amino acids. Here the CDR3 reads CASSVTTGGKGGGYTF. Written as DNA, the CDR3 is TGTGCCAGCAGCGTGACGACAGGGGGAAAAGGAGGAGGCTACACCTTC.

This clonotype has at least ten counts. This sequence joins TRBV28 and TRBJ2-1; 7 bases align to TRBD2. The CDR3 has 14 residues. Trimming cost V 5 bases and J 5 bases; bases outside gene matches: 6. CDR1 MDHEN and CDR2 SYDVKM come from the germline V gene. As DNA, the CDR3 is TGTGCCAGCAGTCCTCTAGCGGTAAACAATGAGCAGTTCTTC. It is translated as CASSPLAVNNEQFF.

This clonotype has a handful of counts. The V gene is TRBV12-3 or TRBV12-4, the J gene TRBJ2-5; D is possibly TRBD1 (5 bases). The CDR3 consists of 14 residues. Trimming took off 6 bases at V and 2 bases at J, with 13 bases between the two ends. CDR3 residues: CASSKAGPQETQYF. The CDR3, as DNA: TGTGCCAGCAGCAAGGCAGGGCCGCAAGAGACCCAGTACTTC.

V is TRBV6-2 or TRBV6-3 and J is TRBJ2-3; 7 positions agree with TRBD2. After removal of 5 bases from V and 7 bases from J, the junction contained 15 bases not matched to a gene. The CDR3 contains 16 residues. Germline V gene sequence: CDR1 MNHEY, CDR2 SVGEGT. DNA for the CDR3: TGTGCCAGCAGTACCCAACCGGGACTACGCCTGAATACGCAGTATTTT. Translation gives CASSTQPGLRLNTQYF.

Only a few counts were recorded for this clonotype. The CDR3 sequence: CSASWQGPSYEQYF. The CDR3 nucleotides are TGCAGTGCTAGTTGGCAGGGGCCCTCCTACGAGCAGTACTTC. The rearrangement links TRBV20-1 to TRBJ2-7; TRBD1 is a possible D gene (6 bases). Trimming cost V 3 bases and J 0 bases, with 12 bases left between them. The CDR3 has 14 residues. CDR1 and CDR2 from the germline V gene are DFQATT and SNEGSKA (reference sequence).

The genes are TRBV29-1 and TRBJ2-2; D is unresolved. Germline V gives CDR1 SQVTM, CDR2 ANQGSEA. The CDR3 consists of 12 residues. V was cut by 6 bases and J by 2 bases, with 7 bases left in between. The CDR3 region is CSVPENTGELFF. Written as DNA, the CDR3 is TGCAGCGTACCCGAAAACACCGGGGAGCTGTTTTTT.

This clonotype was picked up a small number of times. The chain joins TRBV6-5 to TRBJ2-6; D not resolved. This CDR3 is built from 16 residues. V gave up 2 bases and J gave up 0 bases, with 8 bases separating them. CDR1 and CDR2 (germline): MNHEY, SVGAGI. The CDR3 loop reads CASSYGIYSGANVLTF. For the CDR3, the DNA is TGTGCCAGCAGTTACGGCATCTACTCTGGGGCCAACGTCCTGACTTTC.

There are many counts of this clonotype. The chain joins TRBV11-2 to TRBJ2-1, with 11 nucleotides matching TRBD2. The ends lost 4 bases at V and 7 bases at J; junction bases unmatched: 6. CDR3 length: 15 amino acids. Germline assignment: CDR1 SGHAT and CDR2 FQNNGV. The CDR3 nucleotides read TGTGCCAGCAGCTCCTCTAGCGGGGGGCATAATGAGCAGTTCTTC. Its translation: CASSSSSGGHNEQFF.

This clonotype was seen more than once but under ten times. The J gene is TRBJ1-6, the V gene TRBV25-1, with TRBD1 matching 7 bases. Germline loops: CDR1 MGHDK, CDR2 SYGVNS. CDR3 length: 13 residues. Trimming cost V 7 bases and J 10 bases; bases outside gene matches: 7. CDR3 nucleotides: TGTGCCAGCACCCAGACAGGGAACTCACCCCTCCACTTT. Translating it yields CASTQTGNSPLHF.

This chain connects TRBV7-8 to TRBJ1-5; 8 bases fit TRBD1. Germline-derived CDR1 and CDR2 are SGHVS and FQNEAQ. J lost 5 bases, V lost 5 bases, and 8 bases had no gene match. The length of the CDR3 is 15 residues. In DNA form, the CDR3 reads TGTGCCAGCAGCGCGAGGACAGGGTGGGATCAGCCCCAGCATTTT. Its protein is CASSARTGWDQPQHF.

This clonotype was recorded at least ten times. A much larger clone differs from this one at a single base, so this may be a read error. The chain employs TRBV7-9 and TRBJ2-3, with D unresolved. With 4 bases removed from V and 2 bases from J, the gap between germline ends came to 4 bases. The length of the CDR3 is 12 residues. Germline lookup yields CDR1 SEHNR and CDR2 FQNEAQ (reference sequence). The CDR3 DNA sequence: TGTGCCAGCAGCTCTTTCACAGATACGCAGTATTTT. This gives the protein CASSSFTDTQYF.

This chain links TRBV12-3 or TRBV12-4 with TRBJ2-3, with D possibly matching TRBD2 (6 bases). V was trimmed by 6 bases and J by 6 bases, leaving 16 bases between them. The CDR3 loop spans 14 amino acids. The CDR3 nucleotides read TGTGCCAGCAGGTCGGCGGCGGGACCCGATACGCAGTATTTT. It translates to CASRSAAGPDTQYF.

This clonotype was detected only a few times. The chain carries TRBV29-1 and TRBJ2-3; 11 bases agree with TRBD2. V trimming: 3 bases; J trimming: 7 bases; junction bases outside the gene matches: 15. CDR3 length: 17 amino acids. Germline V gives CDR1 SQVTM, CDR2 ANQGSEA. This CDR3 reads CSVEIPGLAVWVNTQYF. As DNA, the CDR3 is TGCAGCGTTGAGATACCGGGACTAGCGGTTTGGGTAAATACGCAGTATTTT.

This clonotype has more than one count but fewer than ten. V and J are TRBV7-3 and TRBJ2-6; D is possibly TRBD1 (5 bases). Germline assignment: CDR1 SGHTA and CDR2 FQGTGA. CDR3 size: 15 residues. The germline V and J ends were trimmed by 4 bases and 4 bases, with 11 bases remaining between them. CDR3 nucleotides: TGTGCCAGCAGCTCCATGGGGCGCGGGGCCAACGTCCTGACTTTC. The encoded protein is CASSSMGRGANVLTF.

This clonotype was recorded at least ten times. V and J are TRBV7-8 and TRBJ2-1; 9 bases are shared with TRBD2. V was pared by 7 bases and J by 4 bases, with 11 bases of the junction left unmatched. Germline values: CDR1 SGHVS, CDR2 FQNEAQ. CDR3 size: 16 residues. DNA of the CDR3: TGTGCCAGCAATCGTGCCGGGACTAGCCGATACAATGAGCAGTTCTTC. The encoded protein is CASNRAGTSRYNEQFF.

This clonotype was recorded a few times. The chain joins TRBV12-3 or TRBV12-4 to TRBJ1-6, with 8 bases that match TRBD1. Trimming cost V 1 base and J 10 bases; bases outside gene matches: 6. CDR3 length: 15 residues. The CDR3 coding sequence is TGTGCCAGCAGTTTAGTGGGACAGGCGGGATCACCCCTCCACTTT. This sequence encodes CASSLVGQAGSPLHF.